This TCR beta chain was profiled in a study of cytomegalovirus exposure and HLA in healthy donors. Study at large: An early release of data contained approximately 80 million unique TCRs, which came from HLA-typed donors.

This clone was detected only once. The PCR made use of 60 Vbeta and 13 Jbeta primers. Only in-frame clones appear in the TCRdb table, and some are missing; sequencing was by immunoSEQ multiplex PCR. This sample carries about 160,000 clones, about four fifths of them seen once, and the ten largest clones take around 9.1%. The material sequenced was PBMCs. The source of this sequence is a male donor in good health and CMV-seropositive.

CDR3 protein: CASSLGQNYGYTF. As DNA, the CDR3 is TGTGCCAGCAGCTTAGGACAGAACTATGGCTACACCTTC. The chain is built from TRBV11-2 and TRBJ1-2; possibly TRBD1 for D (5 bases). The germline V gene encodes CDR1 SGHAT and CDR2 FQNNGV. V gave up 1 base and J gave up 2 bases, with 5 bases separating them. The CDR3 sequence is 13 residues long.